One and the same sample provided the 20 T cell receptor beta chains below, sequenced in a study of cytomegalovirus exposure and HLA in healthy donors. The PCR had 60 Vbeta and 13 Jbeta primers. Using immunoSEQ multiplex PCR, the repertoire was profiled, and TCRdb retains in-frame clones only, with some absent. The data show around 65,000 clones, approximately 72% seen once. Sequencing input: PBMCs. These receptors originate from a woman in her twenties or thirties in good health and CMV-seropositive.

The chain uses TRBV2 and TRBJ1-2; perhaps TRBD1 as D (5 bases). The V end was cut by 10 bases, the J end by 2 bases, with 14 bases between. This CDR3 has 13 amino acids. Germline V gene lookup returns CDR1 SNHLY and CDR2 FYNNEI. In nucleotides, the CDR3 is TGTGCCACCCGAAGGGCAGGGAACTATGGCTACACCTTC. This codes for CATRRAGNYGYTF. The variable domain in full, completed from reference TRBV2 and TRBJ1-2, reads EPEVTQTPSHQVTQMGQEVILRCVPISNHLYFYWYRQILGQKVEFLVSFYNNEISEKSEIFDDQFSVERPDGSNFTLKIRSTKLEDSAMYFCATRRAGNYGYTFGSGTRLTVV.

This clone was seen only once. The gene calls are TRBV6-5 and TRBJ1-3, with D unclear. V was cut by 8 bases and J by 2 bases, with 7 bases left in between. The CDR3 has 12 residues. Looked up from germline, CDR1 is MNHEY and CDR2 is SVGAGI. For the CDR3, the DNA is TGTGCCAGCGCCGAGGCTGGAAACACCATATATTTT. Protein: CASAEAGNTIYF.

This clone was observed a few times. This sequence joins TRBV5-6 and TRBJ2-7; TRBD2 matches at 8 bases. The CDR3 spans 14 residues. V dropped 4 bases and J dropped 2; count of bases not matched to a gene: 5. CDR1 SGHDT and CDR2 YYEEEE come from the germline V gene. CDR3 sequence: CASSQPGLAYEQYF. The DNA for the CDR3 is TGTGCCAGCAGCCAGCCGGGACTAGCCTACGAGCAGTACTTC. Variable domain in full (rest from reference TRBV5-6 and TRBJ2-7): DAGVTQSPTHLIKTRGQQVTLRCSPKSGHDTVSWYQQALGQGPQFIFQYYEEEERQRGNFPDRFSGHQFPNYSSELNVNALLLGDSALYLCASSQPGLAYEQYFGPGTRLTVT.

This chain uses TRBV21-1 with TRBJ2-3; the table gives TRBD2 as D, unverified against the DNA. TRBV21-1 is tagged as a pseudogene. This CDR3 is built from 14 residues. The CDR3 DNA follows: TGTGCCAGCAGCGAATCTAGCGAACCAGATACGCAGTATTTT. This codes for CASSESSEPDTQYF.

The rearrangement joins TRBV30 to TRBJ2-3; possible D gene TRBD1, 5 bases. The CDR3 runs to 13 residues. Germline V gives CDR1 GTSNPN, CDR2 SVGIG (reference sequence). V lost 4 bases and J lost 4, with 12 bases in between. The CDR3 protein is CAWTGFRADTQYF. In DNA, the CDR3 is TGTGCCTGGACAGGGTTTAGGGCAGATACGCAGTATTTT. Filled out from reference TRBV30 and TRBJ2-3, the complete variable domain reads SQTIHQWPATLVQPVGSPLSLECTVEGTSNPNLYWYRQAAGRGLQLLFYSVGIGQISSEVPQNLSASRPQDRQFILSSKKLLLSDSGFYLCAWTGFRADTQYFGPGTRLTVL.

The rearrangement uses TRBV11-2 and TRBJ2-3, with 7 bases identical to TRBD1. The CDR3 covers 16 residues. The germline CDR1 and CDR2 sequences are SGHAT and FQNNGV. V was pared by 5 bases and J by 6 bases, with 14 bases of the junction left unmatched. The CDR3 loop reads CASSPQGVAFSDTQYF. The DNA for the CDR3 is TGTGCCAGCAGCCCCCAGGGGGTAGCGTTTTCCGATACGCAGTATTTT.

The V gene is TRBV21-1, the J gene TRBJ2-1; the DNA was not used to check the table's D call, TRBD1. TRBV21-1 is listed as a pseudogene. The CDR3 runs 13 residues. The CDR3 DNA is TGTGCCAGCAGCGCCCCCCAGGGCAATGAGCAGTTCTTC. It specifies CASSAPQGNEQFF.

The chain combines TRBV19 with TRBJ2-7, with a tentative D call TRBD1 (6 bases). Trimming shortened V by 6 bases and J by 1 base, and 7 bases separated the two germline ends. The germline V gene encodes CDR1 LNHDA and CDR2 SQIVND (reference sequence). The CDR3 runs to 12 residues. The CDR3 region has the DNA TGTGCCAGTAGGCAGGGGTCCTACGAGCAGTACTTC. It specifies CASRQGSYEQYF.

CDR3 DNA sequence: TGTGCCAGCAGTAAGGGGGCGGCCTACGAGCAGTACTTC. This gives the protein CASSKGAAYEQYF. The J gene is TRBJ2-7, the V gene TRBV6-1, with 7 bases lining up with TRBD1. The CDR3 runs 13 residues. V gave up 5 bases and J gave up 2 bases; unmatched junction bases: 3. From germline, CDR1 is MNHNS and CDR2 SASEGT.

CDR3 amino acids: CASIPGGGNTEAFF. The DNA for the CDR3 is TGTGCCAGCATCCCAGGCGGGGGGAACACTGAAGCTTTCTTT. The chain recombines TRBV28 with TRBJ1-1; a weak D match, TRBD1 (5 bases). V dropped 7 bases and J dropped 1 base, with 13 bases sitting between them. Germline CDR1 MDHEN, CDR2 SYDVKM. The CDR3 loop spans 14 amino acids. The variable domain in full, with the rest retrieved from reference TRBV28 and TRBJ1-1, is DVKVTQSSRYLVKRTGEKVFLECVQDMDHENMFWYRQDPGLGLRLIYFSYDVKMKEKGDIPEGYSVSREKKERFSLILESASTNQTSMYLCASIPGGGNTEAFFGQGTRLTVV.

This chain links TRBV4-2 with TRBJ1-2; 7 nucleotides match TRBD1. V lost 0 bases to trimming and J lost 8 bases; unmatched junction nucleotides: 9. The germline gives CDR1 LGHNA, CDR2 YNFKEQ. The CDR3 length is 15 residues. DNA for the CDR3: TGTGCCAGCAGCCAAGATAAAACAGGGGAGGAGGGCTACACCTTC. Its protein is CASSQDKTGEEGYTF.

This chain connects TRBV28 to TRBJ2-6; 7 bases line up with TRBD1. Per germline, CDR1 MDHEN and CDR2 SYDVKM. CDR3 length: 15 residues. With V trimmed by 4 bases and J by 2 bases, 2 bases remained unmatched. CDR3 nucleotide sequence: TGTGCCAGCAGTTCTACAGGGGCTGGGGCCAACGTCCTGACTTTC. This encodes CASSSTGAGANVLTF.

There are a few counts of this clone. The chain carries TRBV11-2 and TRBJ2-1; TRBD2 matches at 9 bases. CDR3 length equals 16 residues. V shed 0 bases, J shed 4 bases, and the junction held 4 bases outside the gene matches. Germline CDR1 reads SGHAT; CDR2 reads FQNNGV. CDR3 coding DNA: TGTGCCAGCAGCTTAGAGAGCGGGAGGTTATACAATGAGCAGTTCTTC. Translating it yields CASSLESGRLYNEQFF. The complete variable domain, with remaining parts taken from reference TRBV11-2 and TRBJ2-1, reads EAGVAQSPRYKIIEKRQSVAFWCNPISGHATLYWYQQILGQGPKLLIQFQNNGVVDDSQLPKDRFSAERLKGVDSTLKIQPAKLEDSAVYLCASSLESGRLYNEQFFGPGTRLTVL.

The genes are TRBV19 and TRBJ2-1, with D maybe TRBD2 (6 bases). V dropped 6 bases and J dropped 5 bases, with 11 bases sitting between them. The CDR3 spans 13 residues. Germline CDR1 and CDR2: LNHDA and SQIVND (reference sequence). The DNA for the CDR3 is TGTGCCAGTAGCCCCGGGAGCGACAATGAGCAGTTCTTC. Its translation: CASSPGSDNEQFF.

The chain links TRBV29-1 to TRBJ2-7, with TRBD2 matching 7 bases. The length of the CDR3 is 11 residues. CDR1 is SQVTM, CDR2 ANQGSEA, per germline. The ends lost 6 bases at V and 7 bases at J; junction bases unmatched: 6. CDR3 residues: CSVQLGGEQYF. In DNA form, the CDR3 reads TGCAGCGTCCAGTTGGGAGGGGAGCAGTACTTC.

This clone was counted only a few times. The rearrangement links TRBV5-1 to TRBJ2-3; TRBD2 agrees at 12 bases. CDR1 is SGHRS and CDR2 is YFSETQ in the germline V gene. The CDR3 has 16 residues. The V segment lost 4 bases and the J segment 3 bases; nucleotides outside the gene matches: 6. CDR3 region: CASSIRLAGETDTQYF. In DNA, the CDR3 is TGCGCCAGCAGCATTCGACTAGCGGGAGAGACAGATACGCAGTATTTT.

This clone showed up just a few times. V and J are TRBV30 and TRBJ1-1, with 7 positions matching TRBD1. The CDR3 spans 15 residues. Germline CDR1 GTSNPN, CDR2 SVGIG (reference sequence). The V and J ends lost 5 bases and 0 bases, in that order; junction bases with no gene match: 9. CDR3 region: CAWHRGRLMNTEAFF. The CDR3 coding sequence is TGTGCCTGGCACAGGGGTAGACTAATGAACACTGAAGCTTTCTTT.

The chain employs TRBV7-2 and TRBJ2-3; D is undetermined. The CDR3 covers 13 residues. V lost 1 base to trimming and J lost 4 bases, with 6 bases between them. Germline-derived CDR1 and CDR2 are SGHTA and FQGNSA. The DNA of the CDR3 is TGTGCCAGCAGCTTAGATTTAGCAGATACGCAGTATTTT. Translated, it gives CASSLDLADTQYF. Full variable domain (rest looked up from reference TRBV7-2 and TRBJ2-3): GAGVSQSPSNKVTEKGKDVELRCDPISGHTALYWYRQSLGQGLEFLIYFQGNSAPDKSGLPSDRFSAERTGGSVSTLTIQRTQQEDSAVYLCASSLDLADTQYFGPGTRLTVL.

The V gene is TRBV7-9, the J gene TRBJ2-6; weak D call: TRBD2 (6 bases). Per the germline V gene, CDR1 is SEHNR and CDR2 is FQNEAQ (reference sequence). The CDR3 extends over 17 amino acids. With 2 bases removed from V and 0 bases from J, the gap between germline ends came to 11 bases. The CDR3 spells CASSLWGLGSGANVLTF. The DNA for the CDR3 is TGTGCCAGCAGCTTATGGGGACTGGGCTCTGGGGCCAACGTCCTGACTTTC. Looking up the rest from reference TRBV7-9 and TRBJ2-6 gives the full variable domain: DTGVSQNPRHKITKRGQNVTFRCDPISEHNRLYWYRQTLGQGPEFLTYFQNEAQLEKSRLLSDRFSAERPKGSFSTLEIQRTEQGDSAMYLCASSLWGLGSGANVLTFGAGSRLTVL.

The chain is built from TRBV19 and TRBJ1-5, with 8 bases aligning to TRBD1. V lost 6 bases and J lost 8; bases outside the gene matches: 9. The V gene's germline CDR1 is LNHDA and CDR2 SQIVND (reference sequence). This CDR3 region has 14 residues. The CDR3 reads CASSPSRGHEPQHF. The CDR3 bases are TGTGCCAGTAGCCCGTCCAGGGGGCATGAGCCCCAGCATTTT.